One sample yielded the 5 T cell receptor beta chains listed below, sequenced in a study of cytomegalovirus exposure and HLA in healthy donors. PCR used 60 Vbeta primers and 13 Jbeta primers. The repertoire was sequenced with immunoSEQ multiplex PCR; TCRdb's copy has only in-frame clones and lacks some. Recorded for this sample: about 200,000 clones. Sequences were obtained from PBMCs. The receptor set was obtained from a boy between 10 and 17 years old in good health and CMV-seronegative.

The chain uses TRBV30 and TRBJ1-6, with a possible D match to TRBD1 (5 bases). There are 18 residues in the CDR3. Germline loops: CDR1 GTSNPN, CDR2 SVGIG (reference sequence). V was cut by 4 bases and J by 1 base, with 20 bases left in between. CDR3 region: CAWNEAPGLLSYNSPLHF. In nucleotides, the CDR3 is TGTGCCTGGAATGAGGCGCCAGGGCTTCTTTCCTATAATTCACCCCTCCACTTT.

The J gene is TRBJ1-4, the V gene TRBV5-4; D not certain. From germline, CDR1 is SGHNT and CDR2 YYREEE (reference sequence). The V end lost 0 bases, the J end lost 7 bases, and 13 bases lay between the germline ends. The length of the CDR3 is 15 residues. The CDR3 spells CASSLDRGVSEKLFF. The CDR3 DNA is TGTGCCAGCAGCTTGGATCGGGGTGTCAGTGAAAAACTGTTTTTT.

The chain carries TRBV19 and TRBJ2-7; 7 bases match TRBD1. The CDR3 runs to 14 residues. Germline V gene sequence: CDR1 LNHDA, CDR2 SQIVND (reference sequence). The junction had 8 bases not matched to a gene; V was cut back by 3 bases and J by 6 bases. CDR3 sequence: CASSIGQASAEQYF. DNA of the CDR3: TGTGCCAGTAGTATCGGACAGGCGTCAGCCGAGCAGTACTTC.

The chain links TRBV9 to TRBJ2-2; D is perhaps TRBD2 (5 bases). Germline lookup yields CDR1 SGDLS and CDR2 YYNGEE. There are 13 residues in the CDR3. The germline V and J ends were trimmed by 5 bases and 6 bases, with 11 bases remaining between them. CDR3 sequence reads: CASRRGFSGELFF. The CDR3 nucleotides are TGTGCCAGCAGAAGAGGGTTCTCCGGGGAGCTGTTTTTT.

The chain employs TRBV11-1 and TRBJ2-5, with TRBD2 identical over 13 bases. V trimming: 5 bases; J trimming: 3 bases; junction bases outside the gene matches: 3. Germline loops: CDR1 SGHAT, CDR2 FQDESV (reference sequence). The CDR3 loop spans 15 amino acids. CDR3 nucleotide sequence: TGTGCCAGCAGCCCGGGACTAGCGGGGAAAGAGACCCAGTACTTC. Its translation is CASSPGLAGKETQYF.